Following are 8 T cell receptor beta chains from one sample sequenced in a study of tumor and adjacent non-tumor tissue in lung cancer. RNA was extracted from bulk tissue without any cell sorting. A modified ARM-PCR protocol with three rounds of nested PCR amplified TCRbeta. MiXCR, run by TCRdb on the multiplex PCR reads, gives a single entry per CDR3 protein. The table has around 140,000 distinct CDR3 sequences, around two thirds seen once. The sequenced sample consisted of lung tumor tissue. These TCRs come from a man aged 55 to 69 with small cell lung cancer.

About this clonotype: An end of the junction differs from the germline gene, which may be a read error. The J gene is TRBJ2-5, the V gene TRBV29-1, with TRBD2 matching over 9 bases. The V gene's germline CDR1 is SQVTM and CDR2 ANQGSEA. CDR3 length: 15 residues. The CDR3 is CGVRFSGSVRETQYF. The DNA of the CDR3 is TGCGGCGTTAGGTTTAGCGGGAGTGTTCGAGAGACCCAGTACTTC.

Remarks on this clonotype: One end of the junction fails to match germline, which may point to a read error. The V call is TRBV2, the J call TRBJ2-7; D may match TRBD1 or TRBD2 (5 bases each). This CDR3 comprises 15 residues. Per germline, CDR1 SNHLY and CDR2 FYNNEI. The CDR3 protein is CASSEAELGAYEQYF. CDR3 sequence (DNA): TGTGCCAGCAGTGAAGCGGAACTAGGGGCCTATGAGCAGTACTTC. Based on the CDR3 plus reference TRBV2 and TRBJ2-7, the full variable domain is EPEVTQTPSHQVTQMGQEVILRCVPISNHLYFYWYRQILGQKVEFLVSFYNNEISEKSEIFDDQFSVERPDGSNFTLKIRSTKLEDSAMYFCASSEAELGAYEQYFGPGTRLTVT.

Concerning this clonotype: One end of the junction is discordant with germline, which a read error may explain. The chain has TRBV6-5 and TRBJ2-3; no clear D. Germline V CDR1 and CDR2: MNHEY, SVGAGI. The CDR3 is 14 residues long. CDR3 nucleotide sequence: TGTGCCGGCAGTTACGGTCTGAGCACAGATACGCAGTATTTT. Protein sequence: CAGSYGLSTDTQYF.

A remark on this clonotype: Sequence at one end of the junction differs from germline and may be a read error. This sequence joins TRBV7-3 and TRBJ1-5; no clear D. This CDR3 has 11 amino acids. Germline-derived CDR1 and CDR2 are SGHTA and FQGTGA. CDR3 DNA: TGTCCCAGCAGCCGCAGTCAGCCCCAGCATTTT. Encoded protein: CPSSRSQPQHF. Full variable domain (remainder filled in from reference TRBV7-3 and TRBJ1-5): GAGVSQTPSNKVTEKGKYVELRCDPISGHTALYWYRQSLGQGPEFLIYFQGTGAADDSGLPNDRFFAVRPEGSVSTLKIQRTERGDSAVYLCPSSRSQPQHFGDGTRLSIL.

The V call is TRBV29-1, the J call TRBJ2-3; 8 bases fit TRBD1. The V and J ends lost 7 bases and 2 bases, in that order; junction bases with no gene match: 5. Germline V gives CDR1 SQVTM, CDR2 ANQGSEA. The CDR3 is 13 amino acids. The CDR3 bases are TGCAGCGCCAGACAGGGGATCACAGATACGCAGTATTTT. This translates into CSARQGITDTQYF.

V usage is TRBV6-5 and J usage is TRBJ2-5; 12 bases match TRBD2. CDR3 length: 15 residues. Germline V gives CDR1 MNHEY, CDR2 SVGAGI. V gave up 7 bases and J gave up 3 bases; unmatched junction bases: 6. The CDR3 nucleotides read TGTGCCAGCATGCTACTAGCGGGAGGAGAAGAGACCCAGTACTTC. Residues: CASMLLAGGEETQYF.

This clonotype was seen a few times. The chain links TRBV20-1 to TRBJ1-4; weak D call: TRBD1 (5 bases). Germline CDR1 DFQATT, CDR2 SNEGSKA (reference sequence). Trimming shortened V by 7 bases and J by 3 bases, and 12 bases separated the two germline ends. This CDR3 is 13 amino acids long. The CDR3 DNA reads TGCAGTGTCCGAGGGGTTGCTAATGAAAAACTGTTTTTT. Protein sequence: CSVRGVANEKLFF.

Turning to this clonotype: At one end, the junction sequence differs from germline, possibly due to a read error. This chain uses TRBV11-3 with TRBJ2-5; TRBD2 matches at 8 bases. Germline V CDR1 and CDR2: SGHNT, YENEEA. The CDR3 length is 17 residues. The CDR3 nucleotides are TGTGCCAGCAGCTTAGGTCGGCTAGCGGCAGCGGGAGAGACCCAGTACTTT. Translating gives CASSLGRLAAAGETQYF.